This T cell receptor (beta chain) was captured in a study of blood T cell repertoires in COVID-19. This CDR3 contains 15 residues. Trimming removed 4 bases at V and 7 bases at J, with 17 bases between. Germline CDR1 is LGHNT and CDR2 is FRNRAP. Original handling: Nucleated cell counts were estimated from reference gene primer amplification. TCRdb keeps only in-frame clones here, not all; method: immunoSEQ multiplex PCR. V, J and clone size are those of that table, while D and trimming were read from the DNA. Of about 150,000 clones listed, over 70% were seen once; the top ten hold about 6.5%. The sample taken for sequencing was peripheral blood. The rearrangement joins TRBV12-5 to TRBJ2-1, with a tentative D call TRBD2 (6 bases). The receptor comes from a man at least 80 years old with acute or convalescent COVID-19. The DNA for the CDR3 is TGTGCTAGTGGTTCCTTAGGGACTGGCGAGAATGAGCAGTTCTTC. Amino acids: CASGSLGTGENEQFF.